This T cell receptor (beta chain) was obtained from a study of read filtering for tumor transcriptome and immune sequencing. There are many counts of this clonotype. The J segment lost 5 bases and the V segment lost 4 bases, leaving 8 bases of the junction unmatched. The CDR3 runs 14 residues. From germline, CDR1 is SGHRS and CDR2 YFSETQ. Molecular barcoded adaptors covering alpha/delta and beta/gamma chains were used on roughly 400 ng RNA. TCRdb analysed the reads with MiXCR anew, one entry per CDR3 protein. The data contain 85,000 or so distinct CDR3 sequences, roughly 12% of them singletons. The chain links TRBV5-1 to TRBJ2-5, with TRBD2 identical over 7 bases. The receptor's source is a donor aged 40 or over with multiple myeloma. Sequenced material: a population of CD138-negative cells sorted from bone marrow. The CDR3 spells CASSPESSGETQYF. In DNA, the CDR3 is TGCGCCAGCAGCCCCGAAAGTAGCGGGGAGACCCAGTACTTC. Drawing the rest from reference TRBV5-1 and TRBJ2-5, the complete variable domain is KAGVTQTPRYLIKTRGQQVTLSCSPISGHRSVSWYQQTPGQGLQFLFEYFSETQRNKGNFPGRFSGRQFSNSRSEMNVSTLELGDSALYLCASSPESSGETQYFGPGTRLLVL.